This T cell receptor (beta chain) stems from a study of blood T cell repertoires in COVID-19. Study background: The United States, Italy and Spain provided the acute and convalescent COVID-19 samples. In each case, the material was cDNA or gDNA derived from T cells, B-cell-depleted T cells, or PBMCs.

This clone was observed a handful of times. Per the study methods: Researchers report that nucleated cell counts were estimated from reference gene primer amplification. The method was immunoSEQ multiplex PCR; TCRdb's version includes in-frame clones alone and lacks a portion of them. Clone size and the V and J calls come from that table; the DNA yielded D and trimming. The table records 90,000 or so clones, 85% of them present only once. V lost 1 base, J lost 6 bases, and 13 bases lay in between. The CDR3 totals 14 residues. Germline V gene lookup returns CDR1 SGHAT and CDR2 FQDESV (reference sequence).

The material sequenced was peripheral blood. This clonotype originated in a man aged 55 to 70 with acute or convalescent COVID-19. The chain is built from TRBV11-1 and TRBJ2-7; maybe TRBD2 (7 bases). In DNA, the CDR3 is TGTGCCAGCAGCTTAGTGCGGGGGCGGGCCGAGCAGTACTTC. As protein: CASSLVRGRAEQYF.